This TCR beta chain was observed in a study of identical twins. Healthy Caucasian donors formed the entire cohort. This clonotype was seen just once. Its antigen is unknown. A much larger clonotype is one base distant, so this may be a read error. Study-wide results and limits: Abundant cord blood beta clonotypes carried fewer insertions; memory repertoires showed none.

The CDR3 loop spans 15 amino acids. V lost 5 bases, J lost 6 bases, and 6 bases stayed unmatched. CDR1 and CDR2 from the germline V gene are ENHRY and SYGVKD. Template switching, a step in the protocol, added a universal primer site, and cDNA carried unique molecular identifiers. TCRdb ran MiXCR on the 5' RACE reads and lists one entry per CDR3 protein. The data contain approximately 680,000 distinct CDR3 sequences, 7% to 7.5% of them singletons. The same data also contributed to another study, on yellow fever vaccine responses in identical twins.

Sample: PBMCs. The rearrangement uses TRBV10-3 and TRBJ2-1; 11 bases agree with TRBD2. The clonotype comes from a woman under 30 in good health. CDR3 nucleotides: TGTGCCATCAGTAAGAGAACTAGCGGGAGCAATGAGCAGTTCTTC. The encoded protein is CAISKRTSGSNEQFF.